Listed here are 25 T cell receptor beta chains from one sample, sequenced in a study of vaccination and CD4 T cells after COVID-19. The Oncomine TCR Beta short-read assay was what sequenced the DNA obtained from cultured CD4+ T cells. TCRdb passed the PCR reads through MiXCR, listing each CDR3 protein once. There are 15,000 to 20,000 distinct CDR3 sequences in the sample; about 56% occur only once, and less than 8% lies in the top ten. As for treatment: roughly 10-day PBMC culture with coronavirus spike peptide pools or control peptides (ViraFEST assay). Their antigens remain unidentified. Sequenced input: CD4+ T cells from blood, cultured in vitro. The receptor source for this set is a human donor who had recovered from COVID-19.

This chain uses TRBV7-9 with TRBJ1-5; D perhaps matches TRBD1 (5 bases). V was clipped by 6 bases and J by 6 bases, with 12 bases between them. The CDR3 runs 13 residues. Looked up from germline, CDR1 is SEHNR and CDR2 is FQNEAQ (reference sequence). The CDR3, as DNA: TGTGCCAGCAGTCTTCAGGGAAGTCAGCCCCAGCATTTT. Translation gives CASSLQGSQPQHF.

The chain is built from TRBV15 and TRBJ1-5; D not resolved. Trimming left V 0 bases short and J 0 bases short, with 15 bases between. The CDR3 extends over 18 amino acids. Germline values: CDR1 LNHNV, CDR2 YYDKDF (reference sequence). The CDR3 spells CATSRDLASSNSNQPQHF. As DNA, the CDR3 is TGTGCCACCAGCAGAGATCTCGCCAGTTCTAATAGCAATCAGCCCCAGCATTTT.

The chain combines TRBV2 with TRBJ2-7; the match to TRBD1 covers 8 bases. The junction had 6 bases not matched to a gene; V was cut back by 8 bases and J by 3 bases. CDR3 size: 13 residues. Germline assignment: CDR1 SNHLY and CDR2 FYNNEI. CDR3 residues: CASVGQDLYEQYF. The CDR3 DNA sequence: TGTGCCAGCGTGGGACAGGACCTCTACGAGCAGTACTTC. Full variable domain (outside the CDR3, taken from reference TRBV2 and TRBJ2-7): EPEVTQTPSHQVTQMGQEVILRCVPISNHLYFYWYRQILGQKVEFLVSFYNNEISEKSEIFDDQFSVERPDGSNFTLKIRSTKLEDSAMYFCASVGQDLYEQYFGPGTRLTVT.

The rearrangement joins TRBV10-3 to TRBJ2-5; TRBD1 matches at 9 bases. CDR3 length equals 14 residues. Germline CDR1 and CDR2: ENHRY and SYGVKD. The V segment lost 4 bases and the J segment 5 bases; nucleotides outside the gene matches: 5. CDR3 protein: CAISGDRVWETQYF. The CDR3 DNA sequence: TGTGCCATCAGTGGGGACAGGGTATGGGAGACCCAGTACTTC.

The J gene is TRBJ2-1, the V gene TRBV15; no clear D. V was cut by 0 bases and J by 8 bases, with 23 bases left in between. The CDR3 loop spans 18 amino acids. Germline CDR1 and CDR2: LNHNV and YYDKDF (reference sequence). CDR3 in amino acids: CATSRDPVGRDRFDEQFF. CDR3 in DNA: TGTGCCACCAGCAGAGATCCCGTGGGAAGGGATAGGTTTGATGAGCAGTTCTTC.

This clonotype was observed a single time. V gene TRBV20-1 combines with J gene TRBJ2-7, with D tentatively TRBD1 or TRBD2 (5 bases each). The CDR3 totals 16 residues. Per germline, CDR1 DFQATT and CDR2 SNEGSKA (reference sequence). V was trimmed by 3 bases and J by 2 bases, leaving 20 bases between them. In DNA, the CDR3 is TGCAGTGCTAGTCGCATTGCCGGGACCCTCACCTACGAGCAGTACTTC. Its translation is CSASRIAGTLTYEQYF.

This clonotype was observed a single time. This is likely a read error, given that the CDR3 carries no conserved phenylalanine or tryptophan at its end. This chain uses TRBV19 with TRBJ1-6; D might be TRBD1 (6 bases). Germline V gene sequence: CDR1 LNHDA, CDR2 SQIVND (reference sequence). This CDR3 has 13 residues. V lost 8 bases, J lost 4 bases, and 9 bases lay in between. The CDR3 sequence: CASQGTYNSPLHY. Here the CDR3 DNA reads TGTGCCAGTCAGGGGACTTATAATTCACCCCTCCACTAT.

J is TRBJ2-7 and V is TRBV20-1, with unresolved D. V lost 5 bases to trimming and J lost 7 bases, with 21 bases between them. The CDR3 is 14 amino acids. Germline V gene lookup returns CDR1 DFQATT and CDR2 SNEGSKA (reference sequence). CDR3 coding DNA: TGCAGTGCTGCCGATAGAAGAATCTTAGGTGAGCAGTACTTC. Translated: CSAADRRILGEQYF.

V is TRBV6-5 and J is TRBJ2-1; possibly TRBD1 for D (5 bases). Germline V gene data show CDR1 as MNHEY and CDR2 as SVGAGI. The CDR3 runs to 14 residues. Trimming pared 2 bases from V and 5 bases from J, leaving 10 bases between. The chain's CDR3 is CASSYGAEDNEQFF. CDR3 nucleotide sequence: TGTGCCAGCAGTTACGGGGCAGAAGACAATGAGCAGTTCTTC.

The chain employs TRBV21-1 and TRBJ1-6; no check of the table's D call, TRBD1, against the DNA was made. TRBV21-1 has pseudogene status. CDR3 size: 21 residues. CDR3 bases: TGTGCCAGCAGCAGGAACCAAATAAACCGGGACAGGGAATTTTATAATTCACCCCTCCACTTT. This translates into CASSRNQINRDREFYNSPLHF.

This chain links TRBV5-6 with TRBJ2-7; perhaps TRBD1 as D (5 bases). Germline lookup yields CDR1 SGHDT and CDR2 YYEEEE. The CDR3 consists of 13 residues. V was trimmed by 1 base and J by 3 bases, leaving 8 bases between them. In DNA, the CDR3 is TGTGCCAGCAGCTTGTCAGGGATCTACGAGCAGTACTTC. Residues: CASSLSGIYEQYF.

This sequence joins TRBV18 and TRBJ2-2; possibly TRBD1 for D (6 bases). With 0 bases removed from V and 4 bases from J, the gap between germline ends came to 9 bases. Per the germline V gene, CDR1 is KGHSH and CDR2 is LQKENI. This CDR3 region has 15 residues. The DNA for the CDR3 is TGTGCCAGCTCACCACCGCAAGGGGGCACCGGGGAGCTGTTTTTT. Protein product: CASSPPQGGTGELFF.

The chain links TRBV24-1 to TRBJ2-5, with 7 bases fitting TRBD1. CDR3 length equals 15 residues. The trim removed 2 bases at V and 0 bases at J, leaving 2 bases unmatched. From germline, CDR1 is KGHDR and CDR2 SFDVKD. CDR3 amino acids: CATSDSGQYQETQYF. For the CDR3, the DNA is TGTGCCACCAGTGATTCGGGACAGTACCAAGAGACCCAGTACTTC.

This sequence joins TRBV7-2 and TRBJ1-2, with 9 nucleotides matching TRBD1. CDR1 and CDR2 (germline): SGHTA, FQGNSA. The CDR3 is 19 amino acids. J gave up 3 bases and V 2 bases, and 16 bases lay outside the gene matches. The CDR3 bases are TGTGCCAGCAGCTTAACGCCTATAGTCACAGGGGGCGCTTACTATGGCTACACCTTC. Translated, it gives CASSLTPIVTGGAYYGYTF.

This clonotype turned up a few times. At one end, the junction sequence differs from germline, possibly due to a read error. The chain employs TRBV20-1 and TRBJ1-5; 7 bases map to TRBD1. Germline V gene lookup returns CDR1 DFQATT and CDR2 SNEGSKA (reference sequence). The CDR3 loop spans 14 amino acids. CDR3 bases: TGCAGTGCGAGAGGCAGGGGGGACAATCAGCCCCAGCATTTT. It specifies CSARGRGDNQPQHF.

The rearrangement links TRBV20-1 to TRBJ2-1; no clear D gene. Germline CDR1 reads DFQATT; CDR2 reads SNEGSKA (reference sequence). Between the trimmed V and J ends, which lost 6 bases and 0 bases, there was a span of 12 bases. The CDR3 contains 14 residues. CDR3 loop: CSARYISSYNEQFF. CDR3 nucleotides: TGCAGTGCCAGATATATTAGCTCCTACAATGAGCAGTTCTTC.

This clonotype was seen once. This chain uses TRBV6-1 with TRBJ2-2, with TRBD2 matching 7 bases. The CDR3 consists of 16 residues. Looked up from germline, CDR1 is MNHNS and CDR2 is SASEGT. The V segment lost 7 bases and the J segment 1 base; nucleotides outside the gene matches: 9. CDR3 sequence: CASTPLGLGNTGELFF. The CDR3 DNA reads TGTGCCAGCACACCCCTCGGACTAGGGAACACCGGGGAGCTGTTTTTT.

This clonotype has a handful of counts. V usage is TRBV2 and J usage is TRBJ1-2, with 8 positions matching TRBD1. CDR3 length: 14 amino acids. Germline V gene sequence: CDR1 SNHLY, CDR2 FYNNEI. Unmatched junction bases numbered 1, after V lost 2 bases and J lost 2 bases. The CDR3 sequence: CASSEQGANYGYTF. The CDR3 bases are TGTGCCAGCAGTGAACAGGGGGCGAACTATGGCTACACCTTC.

The chain is built from TRBV20-1 and TRBJ1-4; 7 nucleotides align to TRBD1. The CDR3 totals 13 residues. Germline CDR1 reads DFQATT; CDR2 reads SNEGSKA (reference sequence). The V and J ends lost 4 bases and 8 bases, in that order; junction bases with no gene match: 7. CDR3 loop: CSAKQGLGEKLFF. The DNA of the CDR3 is TGCAGTGCTAAACAGGGGTTGGGGGAAAAACTGTTTTTT.

V usage is TRBV18 and J usage is TRBJ1-1; the D is unclear. The ends were cut back, 4 bases at V and 0 bases at J, with 12 bases in the middle. The CDR3 is 15 residues long. Germline lookup yields CDR1 KGHSH and CDR2 LQKENI. CDR3 protein: CASSLNGPLNTEAFF. The CDR3 region has the DNA TGTGCCAGCTCACTTAACGGACCGCTGAACACTGAAGCTTTCTTT.

The chain couples TRBV7-9 to TRBJ2-1; D may be TRBD1 (6 bases). The DNA end lines up better with TRBJ2-7; the J call may be wrong. Germline V gene lookup returns CDR1 SEHNR and CDR2 FQNEAQ (reference sequence). The CDR3 is made up of 15 amino acids. The CDR3 is CASSLVTGLSYEQYF. CDR3 nucleotides: TGTGCCAGCAGCTTAGTTACAGGGCTGTCCTACGAGCAGTACTTC.

CDR3 protein: CASEPNSNTEAFF. The CDR3 region has the DNA TGTGCCAGCGAACCCAACTCGAACACTGAAGCTTTCTTT. J is TRBJ1-1 and V is TRBV18; D remains unclear. Germline-derived CDR1 and CDR2 are KGHSH and LQKENI. Trimming pared 8 bases from V and 1 base from J, leaving 11 bases between. The CDR3 consists of 13 residues.

The chain uses TRBV7-2 and TRBJ2-3; D unclear. Trimming removed 7 bases at V and 1 base at J, with 18 bases between. The CDR3 contains 16 residues. Germline V gene sequence: CDR1 SGHTA, CDR2 FQGNSA. CDR3 DNA: TGTGCCAGCAACATGTTCCCGGCCCGACGCACAGATACGCAGTATTTT. It encodes CASNMFPARRTDTQYF.

This clonotype appeared a single time. The V and J genes are TRBV6-1 and TRBJ1-1, with D uncertain. Germline V gene lookup returns CDR1 MNHNS and CDR2 SASEGT. The CDR3 is made up of 13 amino acids. V shed 9 bases and J shed 10 bases, with 21 bases lying between them. Here the CDR3 reads CARPSVGYLGAFF. In DNA form, the CDR3 reads TGTGCCAGGCCCTCAGTCGGATATCTGGGAGCTTTCTTT.

This clonotype occurred once. V usage is TRBV5-6 and J usage is TRBJ2-1; D gene unclear. Trimming pared 0 bases from V and 3 bases from J, leaving 13 bases between. The CDR3 runs to 16 residues. Germline values: CDR1 SGHDT, CDR2 YYEEEE. The CDR3 is CASSLEAGIIYNEQFF. The CDR3 DNA follows: TGTGCCAGCAGCTTGGAGGCAGGAATTATCTACAATGAGCAGTTCTTC.